This is a list of T cell receptor beta chains from one sample in a study of blood T cell repertoires in COVID-19. Produced via immunoSEQ multiplex PCR; TCRdb's table is partial and in-frame only. This table has some 200,000 clones, 65% to 90% appearing once. Sequencing used PBMCs or T cells enriched from blood (not recorded which). The origin of the receptors is a woman aged 55-70 years with acute COVID-19. The conserved cysteine and the conserved F or W are not part of the CDR3 here.

v_call,cdr3_length,j_call,cdr3_aa
TRBV7-9,14,TRBJ2-1,ASSLTPGQGPNEQF
TRBV9,13,TRBJ1-5,ASSPSGTDNQPQH
TRBV5-1,11,TRBJ2-5,ASSFTGEETQY
TRBV3-1/TRBV3-2,15,TRBJ1-1,ASSLPGGLEGNTEAF
TRBV7-8,13,TRBJ2-1,ASSERDNLYNEQF
TRBV6-2/TRBV6-3,13,TRBJ2-1,ASSPTAGGYNEQF
TRBV9,12,TRBJ2-3,ASSVAYRGDTQY
TRBV11-2,11,TRBJ2-5,ASSPGGEETQY
TRBV11-2,12,TRBJ1-1,ASSGDRVDTEAF
TRBV27,12,TRBJ2-7,ASSSMGTGLGQY
TRBV2,15,TRBJ2-6,ARLTGTGGPGANVLT
TRBV2,13,TRBJ1-6,ASIWGVSYNSPLH
TRBV18,14,TRBJ1-4,ASSPPRGSTNEKLF
TRBV3-1/TRBV3-2,12,TRBJ2-4,ASSQRVGKNIQY
TRBV4-3,14,TRBJ2-1,ASSQDTSGGWEEQF
TRBV19,13,TRBJ2-2,ASSTRTSGSRELF
TRBV6-5,13,TRBJ2-5,ASRQDRGILETQY
TRBV6-5,14,TRBJ2-4,ASSYSSNQAKNIQY
TRBV21-1,13,TRBJ2-2,ASRGLAGVLGELF
TRBV11-2,12,TRBJ1-4,ASSSRSAREKLF
TRBV19,10,TRBJ1-5,ASSTPIQPQH
TRBV4-3,12,TRBJ2-5,ASSQDWASGTQY
TRBV6-5,11,TRBJ1-5,ASRGTVNQPQH
TRBV9,13,TRBJ1-4,ASSVDGGYDEKLF
TRBV11-2,10,TRBJ2-5,ASSLLGERED
TRBV18,12,TRBJ1-4,ASSPLAPNEKLF
TRBV3-1/TRBV3-2,14,TRBJ2-7,ASTPGGLAGIYEQY
TRBV4-3,11,TRBJ1-5,ASSPGVGQPQH
TRBV19,12,TRBJ1-6,ASSWGQPHSPLH
TRBV27,13,TRBJ2-7,ASRPRLAGTYEQY
TRBV27,13,TRBJ1-1,ASKLSRGGSTEAF
TRBV6-1,13,TRBJ1-5,ASSDRTGHNQPQH
TRBV10-2,13,TRBJ2-1,ASSWTSGGANEQF
TRBV30,15,TRBJ2-3,AWSPGLAVFSTDTQY
TRBV19,11,TRBJ2-2,ASSTRQGGELF
TRBV6-5,11,TRBJ1-2,ASSPTGSYGYT
TRBV4-2,11,TRBJ1-5,ASSPGQNQPQH
TRBV6-5,11,TRBJ1-5,ATADSNNQPQH
TRBV5-1,10,TRBJ1-1,ASSLGGPEAF
TRBV5-8,13,TRBJ2-3,ASSTRQGGTDTQY
TRBV28,10,TRBJ1-5,ASRLGNQPQH
TRBV6-6,13,TRBJ1-2,ASSYGTQANYGYT
TRBV14,11,TRBJ2-1,ASSQLPGNEQF
TRBV29-1,12,TRBJ1-3,SARRESSGNTIY
TRBV18,13,TRBJ2-7,ASSPLGQSSYEQY
TRBV11-2,11,TRBJ2-1,ASSSVRGSEQF
TRBV7-9,15,TRBJ1-5,ASSPGTGIFGNQSQH
TRBV30,11,TRBJ1-4,AWSRQQNEKLF
TRBV3-1/TRBV3-2,11,TRBJ2-1,ASGLAGDDEQF
TRBV6-5,13,TRBJ1-6,ASSSSRTVNSPLH
TRBV10-2,13,TRBJ2-1,ASSQTGLRDNEQF
TRBV27,11,TRBJ1-2,ASSFTANYGYT
TRBV24-1,12,TRBJ2-3,ATSDLLGMDTQY
TRBV6-5,10,TRBJ1-2,ASTLDFYGYT
TRBV21-1,14,TRBJ1-2,ASSPGRTPLNYGYT